This T cell receptor beta chain was identified in a study of T cell changes during pregnancy in multiple sclerosis. V shed 4 bases, J shed 4 bases, and the junction held 11 bases outside the gene matches. The CDR3 is made up of 18 amino acids. Germline CDR1 reads PRHDT; CDR2 reads FYEKMQ (reference sequence). Sequenced by immunoSEQ multiplex PCR; TCRdb stores in-frame clones only, minus some. The sample consists of 30,000 to 45,000 clones, 92% of them appearing once. The sequence was collected from a female donor with multiple sclerosis, enrolled in a pregnancy study. The specimen comprised CD8+ T cells from peripheral blood mononuclear cells, sampled before pregnancy. This chain links TRBV13 with TRBJ2-4, with TRBD2 matching over 12 bases. The CDR3 spells CASSSRKTTSGGKNIQYF. The DNA for the CDR3 is TGTGCCAGCAGCTCCCGGAAGACCACTAGCGGGGGGAAAAACATTCAGTACTTC. Together with reference TRBV13 and TRBJ2-4, the CDR3 gives the full variable domain: AAGVIQSPRHLIKEKRETATLKCYPIPRHDTVYWYQQGPGQDPQFLISFYEKMQSDKGSIPDRFSAQQFSDYHSELNMSSLELGDSALYFCASSSRKTTSGGKNIQYFGAGTRLSVL.